The 13 T cell receptor beta chains below were found in one sample sequenced in a study of blood T cells in healthy people across ages. With a J-beta primer mix and a sample-barcoded 5' primer, a second PCR ran about 7 to 11 cycles. TCRdb recomputed calls from the 5' RACE reads with MiXCR, one row per CDR3 protein. The repertoire holds 550,000 to 600,000 distinct CDR3 sequences, with roughly 48% as singletons. The sequenced sample was blood. These receptors were collected from a man older than 75 in good health.

This clonotype was seen more than once but under ten times. CDR3 bases: TGTGCCAGCAGCAAAAGACAGGGCCCAAGCTCCTACGAGCAGTACTTT. This sequence encodes CASSKRQGPSSYEQYF. The chain employs TRBV21-1 and TRBJ2-7; the table's D call, TRBD1, was not checked against the DNA. TRBV21-1 is a known pseudogene. This CDR3 is built from 16 residues.

This rearrangement joins TRBV6-5 to TRBJ1-1; D remains unclear. V lost 7 bases, J lost 0 bases, and 9 bases lay in between. CDR3 size: 13 residues. In germline, CDR1 is MNHEY, CDR2 SVGAGI. The CDR3: CASTKGLNTEAFF. The CDR3 DNA follows: TGTGCCAGCACGAAAGGATTGAACACTGAAGCTTTCTTT.

As to this clonotype: One end of the junction fails to match germline, which may point to a read error. This sequence joins TRBV7-2 and TRBJ1-2; the D is unclear. Germline CDR1 is SGHTA and CDR2 is FQGNSA. The CDR3 loop spans 13 amino acids. This CDR3 reads CASSLTFNYGYNF. The CDR3 DNA reads as TGTGCCAGCAGCTTGACCTTTAACTATGGCTACAACTTC. The whole variable domain, filled in from reference TRBV7-2 and TRBJ1-2, reads GAGVSQSPSNKVTEKGKDVELRCDPISGHTALYWYRQSLGQGLEFLIYFQGNSAPDKSGLPSDRFSAERTGGSVSTLTIQRTQQEDSAVYLCASSLTFNYGYNFGSGTRLTVV.

The rearrangement joins TRBV4-1 to TRBJ2-1; D is perhaps TRBD2 (5 bases). The V and J ends lost 0 bases and 8 bases respectively, with 8 bases between them. CDR3 length equals 13 residues. Germline-derived CDR1 and CDR2 are MGHRA and YSYEKL. CDR3: CASSQETGYEQFF. The CDR3 bases are TGCGCCAGCAGCCAAGAAACGGGGTATGAGCAGTTCTTC.

The chain is built from TRBV28 and TRBJ2-1; 8 nucleotides align to TRBD2. The CDR3 consists of 15 residues. J was trimmed by 3 bases and V by 4 bases; bases with no gene match: 5. CDR1 is MDHEN and CDR2 is SYDVKM in the germline V gene. CDR3 loop: CASSSPAGVYNEQFF. The CDR3 DNA follows: TGTGCCAGCAGTTCCCCAGCGGGAGTCTACAATGAGCAGTTCTTC.

The J gene is TRBJ2-1, the V gene TRBV5-1; 7 bases are shared with TRBD1. The CDR3 has 15 amino acids. The V segment lost 0 bases and the J segment 3 bases; nucleotides outside the gene matches: 3. Germline assignment: CDR1 SGHRS and CDR2 YFSETQ. CDR3 amino acids: CASSLEGTDYNEQFF. CDR3 coding DNA: TGCGCCAGCAGCTTGGAAGGGACAGACTACAATGAGCAGTTCTTC.

There are a few counts of this clonotype. V usage is TRBV20-1 and J usage is TRBJ2-1; 13 bases fit TRBD2. CDR3 length: 15 residues. V gave up 6 bases and J gave up 9 bases; unmatched junction bases: 11. Germline CDR1 and CDR2: DFQATT and SNEGSKA (reference sequence). CDR3 protein: CSAVTSGRRIGEQFF. CDR3 nucleotide sequence: TGCAGTGCGGTGACTAGCGGGAGGAGAATCGGTGAGCAGTTCTTC.

This clonotype was detected only a few times. The J gene is TRBJ2-1, the V gene TRBV4-3, with D uncertain. Germline values: CDR1 LGHNA, CDR2 YSLEER. With 1 base removed from V and 9 bases from J, the gap between germline ends came to 10 bases. The CDR3 is 13 amino acids. CDR3 in amino acids: CASSQVPQPEQFF. CDR3 in DNA: TGCGCCAGCAGCCAAGTTCCCCAGCCTGAGCAGTTCTTC.

The V and J genes are TRBV4-3 and TRBJ2-4; 10 positions match TRBD2. The DNA matches TRBJ2-7 better at its end, which makes the J call doubtful. The CDR3 spans 16 residues. The germline CDR1 and CDR2 sequences are LGHNA and YSLEER. DNA for the CDR3: TGCGCCAGCAGCCCCTCCCCTAGCGGGAGAGGCAACGAGCAGTACTTC. Amino acid sequence: CASSPSPSGRGNEQYF.

The chain carries TRBV25-1 and TRBJ2-7, with 16 bases aligning to TRBD2. The tail of the sequence fits TRBJ2-5 better, so the J call may be wrong. CDR3 length: 17 amino acids. Germline loops: CDR1 MGHDK, CDR2 SYGVNS. The CDR3 is CASSGFQGLAGGETQYF. CDR3 nucleotides: TGTGCCAGCAGTGGATTCCAGGGACTAGCGGGAGGGGAGACCCAGTACTTC.

J is TRBJ2-5 and V is TRBV18; D may be TRBD2 (5 bases). Trimming removed 4 bases from V and 5 bases from J, with 11 bases in between. Germline CDR1 is KGHSH and CDR2 is LQKENI. The CDR3 covers 13 residues. CDR3 coding DNA: TGTGCCAGCTCACTTTCGGACTGGGAGACCCAGTACTTC. Its protein is CASSLSDWETQYF.

This clonotype has a count of ten or more. The chain recombines TRBV7-9 with TRBJ2-5; D gene ambiguous. V dropped 5 bases and J dropped 4 bases, with 8 bases sitting between them. The CDR3 has 12 residues. The germline V gene encodes CDR1 SEHNR and CDR2 FQNEAQ (reference sequence). CDR3 in amino acids: CASSLGTETQYF. DNA of the CDR3: TGTGCCAGCAGCCTCGGAACAGAGACCCAGTACTTC.

A few counts support this clonotype. V usage is TRBV4-3 and J usage is TRBJ2-1; 14 nucleotides agree with TRBD2. J lost 8 bases, V lost 3 bases, and 9 bases had no gene match. Germline V gives CDR1 LGHNA, CDR2 YSLEER. The CDR3 extends over 17 amino acids. CDR3 sequence reads: CASSHRLAGGPGDEQFF. CDR3 nucleotide sequence: TGCGCCAGCAGCCACCGACTAGCGGGGGGGCCCGGAGATGAGCAGTTCTTC.